The 28 T cell receptor beta chains given below trace back to one sample, sequenced in a study of PD-1 blockade in classical Hodgkin lymphoma. Autologous stem cell transplantation was followed by relapse in every patient, and brentuximab vedotin exposure varied. Sequencing used immunoSEQ multiplex PCR; TCRdb keeps in-frame clones, though not all of them. This sample carries fewer than 90,000 clones, 75% to 90% of them seen once, and the ten largest clones take 20% to 25%. The sample in question was peripheral blood mononuclear cells (PBMCs), obtained at baseline. The source of these receptors is a human donor with classical Hodgkin lymphoma.

The chain is built from TRBV5-6 and TRBJ2-1; 7 bases agree with TRBD2. V gave up 3 bases and J gave up 9 bases; unmatched junction bases: 15. CDR1 is SGHDT and CDR2 is YYEEEE in the germline V gene. This CDR3 spans 16 amino acids. The CDR3 bases are TGTGCCAGCAGCTCGTCGACTAGCAGGGAGTATGGTGAGCAGTTCTTC. Its translation: CASSSSTSREYGEQFF.

This rearrangement joins TRBV7-2 to TRBJ1-2, with 9 bases matching TRBD1. This CDR3 spans 14 amino acids. The germline gives CDR1 SGHTA, CDR2 FQGNSA. With V trimmed by 0 bases and J by 8 bases, 4 bases remained unmatched. The chain's CDR3 is CASSLADRGGGYTF. The CDR3, as DNA: TGTGCCAGCAGCTTAGCGGACAGGGGAGGGGGCTACACCTTC.

The V gene is TRBV11-2, the J gene TRBJ1-2, with no clear D. The V gene's germline CDR1 is SGHAT and CDR2 FQNNGV. This CDR3 has 15 residues. With 0 bases removed from V and 1 base from J, the gap between germline ends came to 9 bases. CDR3: CASSLDGIFNYGYTF. The DNA of the CDR3 is TGTGCCAGCAGCTTAGACGGGATCTTTAACTATGGCTACACCTTC.

This rearrangement joins TRBV10-3 to TRBJ2-2, with D possibly matching TRBD1 (6 bases). V dropped 4 bases and J dropped 2 bases, with 8 bases sitting between them. The germline gives CDR1 ENHRY, CDR2 SYGVKD. The CDR3 loop spans 14 amino acids. CDR3 sequence reads: CAISGGPNTGELFF. The CDR3 region has the DNA TGTGCCATCAGTGGGGGGCCAAACACCGGGGAGCTGTTTTTT.

This rearrangement joins TRBV28 to TRBJ2-7, with TRBD2 matching over 7 bases. Germline lookup yields CDR1 MDHEN and CDR2 SYDVKM. V shed 5 bases and J 0 bases; nucleotides not matched to a gene: 4. This CDR3 comprises 14 residues. CDR3 DNA sequence: TGTGCCAGCAGTAAAAGCGGGGCCTCCTACGAGCAGTACTTC. This sequence encodes CASSKSGASYEQYF.

This clone was observed a few times. The CDR3 nucleotides are TGTGCCAGCAAGAAGACAGGGAGAGACACCATATATTTT. Its translation: CASKKTGRDTIYF. The J gene is TRBJ1-3, the V gene TRBV6-5; 7 positions match TRBD1. This CDR3 is 13 amino acids long. The ends lost 7 bases at V and 8 bases at J; junction bases unmatched: 8. Germline assignment: CDR1 MNHEY and CDR2 SVGAGI.

The rearrangement links TRBV6-1 to TRBJ2-6, with D tentatively TRBD1 or TRBD2 (5 bases each). CDR3 length: 17 amino acids. V lost 4 bases and J 0 bases, leaving 13 bases between the germline ends. Per germline, CDR1 MNHNS and CDR2 SASEGT. The chain's CDR3 is CASSVRDAYSGANVLTF. The CDR3 nucleotides read TGTGCCAGCAGTGTAAGGGACGCCTACTCTGGGGCCAACGTCCTGACTTTC.

The chain is built from TRBV7-9 and TRBJ1-1; possibly TRBD1 for D (5 bases). Per the germline V gene, CDR1 is SEHNR and CDR2 is FQNEAQ (reference sequence). The CDR3 extends over 17 amino acids. Between the trimmed V and J ends, which lost 4 bases and 3 bases, there was a span of 21 bases. CDR3 DNA sequence: TGTGCCAGCAGCTCGATACCGACCGGCATGGGGCACACTGAAGCTTTCTTT. Translation gives CASSSIPTGMGHTEAFF.

The rearrangement joins TRBV30 to TRBJ1-1; D is unclear. Germline V gene lookup returns CDR1 GTSNPN and CDR2 SVGIG (reference sequence). The CDR3 is 16 amino acids. V lost 0 bases to trimming and J lost 0 bases, with 14 bases between them. The DNA for the CDR3 is TGTGCCTGGAGTGTCCCCACATTAGGGTTGAACACTGAAGCTTTCTTT. Translation: CAWSVPTLGLNTEAFF.

V is TRBV29-1 and J is TRBJ1-2; the D is unclear. The CDR3 runs 12 residues. Trimming pared 4 bases from V and 1 base from J, leaving 7 bases between. Germline-derived CDR1 and CDR2 are SQVTM and ANQGSEA. CDR3 amino acids: CSVGTNNYGYTF. The CDR3 coding sequence is TGCAGCGTTGGGACGAATAACTATGGCTACACCTTC.

The chain couples TRBV10-3 to TRBJ2-7; the D call may be TRBD1 or TRBD2 (6 bases each). Germline CDR1 and CDR2: ENHRY and SYGVKD. Trimming took off 4 bases at V and 5 bases at J, with 12 bases between the two ends. CDR3 length: 13 residues. CDR3 DNA sequence: TGTGCCATCAGTGGGGGGGCAGGGAACGAGCAGTACTTC. This codes for CAISGGAGNEQYF.

The genes are TRBV25-1 and TRBJ2-7; TRBD2 might be the D (6 bases). With 3 bases removed from V and 7 bases from J, the gap between germline ends came to 16 bases. The CDR3 loop spans 14 amino acids. Germline-derived CDR1 and CDR2 are MGHDK and SYGVNS. CDR3 loop: CASSDSTRLREQYF. The CDR3 DNA reads TGTGCCAGCAGTGATTCGACTAGGCTTCGAGAGCAGTACTTC.

The genes are TRBV15 and TRBJ1-2; TRBD1 aligns across 7 bases. Unmatched junction bases numbered 4, after V lost 0 bases and J lost 3 bases. Germline-derived CDR1 and CDR2 are LNHNV and YYDKDF (reference sequence). This CDR3 region has 15 residues. The CDR3 DNA reads TGTGCCACCAGCAGAGATGTAACAGGGGACTATGGCTACACCTTC. Translated: CATSRDVTGDYGYTF.

CDR3 in amino acids: CASSYTLAATDTQYF. For the CDR3, the DNA is TGTGCCAGCAGTTACACACTAGCGGCCACAGATACGCAGTATTTT. The chain uses TRBV6-5 and TRBJ2-3; TRBD2 agrees at 8 bases. Germline values: CDR1 MNHEY, CDR2 SVGAGI. The V segment lost 2 bases and the J segment 2 bases; nucleotides outside the gene matches: 3. This CDR3 contains 15 residues.

The J gene is TRBJ1-2, the V gene TRBV13, with a weak D call TRBD1 (5 bases). Trimming cost V 0 bases and J 8 bases, with 13 bases left between them. This CDR3 is 14 amino acids long. Germline V gene sequence: CDR1 PRHDT, CDR2 FYEKMQ (reference sequence). The DNA for the CDR3 is TGTGCCAGCAGCTTAGGCCTAGTAAGGGACGGCTACACCTTC. It is translated as CASSLGLVRDGYTF. Drawing the rest from reference TRBV13 and TRBJ1-2, the complete variable domain is AAGVIQSPRHLIKEKRETATLKCYPIPRHDTVYWYQQGPGQDPQFLISFYEKMQSDKGSIPDRFSAQQFSDYHSELNMSSLELGDSALYFCASSLGLVRDGYTFGSGTRLTVV.

This chain connects TRBV18 to TRBJ2-1; 7 positions match TRBD1. This CDR3 spans 16 amino acids. Per the germline V gene, CDR1 is KGHSH and CDR2 is LQKENI. The V segment lost 6 bases and the J segment 5 bases; nucleotides outside the gene matches: 13. The CDR3 sequence is CASSLAQQGVNNEQFF. The CDR3 DNA sequence: TGTGCCAGCTCCCTCGCTCAGCAGGGGGTCAACAATGAGCAGTTCTTC.

This clone was seen a handful of times. V gene TRBV7-9 combines with J gene TRBJ2-7; the D is unclear. CDR1 and CDR2 (germline): SEHNR, FQNEAQ (reference sequence). V was shortened by 4 bases and J by 6 bases, with 13 bases between the two germline ends. The CDR3 length is 13 residues. The CDR3 bases are TGTGCCAGCAGCTCGTCCGGGCCCGCCGAGCAGTACTTC. Its translation: CASSSSGPAEQYF.

The J gene is TRBJ1-1, the V gene TRBV5-4; 8 bases match TRBD1. This CDR3 comprises 14 residues. Germline V CDR1 and CDR2: SGHNT, YYREEE (reference sequence). J was trimmed by 6 bases and V by 4 bases; bases with no gene match: 8. This CDR3 is CASSPGGSGAEAFF. CDR3 nucleotides: TGTGCCAGCAGCCCAGGGGGCTCTGGGGCTGAAGCTTTCTTT.

This clone was detected only a few times. The V call is TRBV19, the J call TRBJ1-1; D is unclear. The germline V gene has CDR1 LNHDA and CDR2 SQIVND (reference sequence). The CDR3 covers 13 residues. Trimming took off 3 bases at V and 4 bases at J, with 9 bases between the two ends. CDR3 bases: TGTGCCAGTAGTATCGAACAGACCACTGAAGCTTTCTTT. Translated, it gives CASSIEQTTEAFF.

The chain combines TRBV6-5 with TRBJ2-3, with D perhaps matching TRBD2 (5 bases). The CDR3 sequence is 12 residues long. Per the germline V gene, CDR1 is MNHEY and CDR2 is SVGAGI. The V end was cut by 6 bases, the J end by 4 bases, with 8 bases between. The CDR3 DNA is TGTGCCAGCAGCGGAGGTCCAGATACGCAGTATTTT. It translates to CASSGGPDTQYF.

The chain carries TRBV7-9 and TRBJ2-1; TRBD2 might be the D (6 bases). The CDR3 totals 12 residues. Germline V gene lookup returns CDR1 SEHNR and CDR2 FQNEAQ (reference sequence). Trimming left V 4 bases short and J 9 bases short, with 10 bases between. CDR3 region: CASSSLGGEQFF. The CDR3 nucleotides are TGTGCCAGCAGCTCCCTGGGAGGTGAGCAGTTCTTC. The full variable domain, with the rest looked up from reference TRBV7-9 and TRBJ2-1, is DTGVSQNPRHKITKRGQNVTFRCDPISEHNRLYWYRQTLGQGPEFLTYFQNEAQLEKSRLLSDRFSAERPKGSFSTLEIQRTEQGDSAMYLCASSSLGGEQFFGPGTRLTVL.

The chain recombines TRBV7-9 with TRBJ2-2; D gene unclear. Trimming pared 1 base from V and 9 bases from J, leaving 3 bases between. The CDR3 extends over 11 amino acids. Germline CDR1 is SEHNR and CDR2 is FQNEAQ (reference sequence). The CDR3 region is CASSLERELFF. The CDR3 nucleotides read TGTGCCAGCAGCTTAGAGAGGGAGCTGTTTTTT.

This chain joins TRBV6-6 and TRBJ2-7; maybe TRBD2 (5 bases). CDR3 length: 12 residues. Germline assignment: CDR1 MNHNY and CDR2 SVGAGI (reference sequence). V lost 6 bases and J 5 bases, leaving 11 bases between the germline ends. CDR3 loop: CASSERTDEQYF. The CDR3 coding sequence is TGTGCCAGCAGCGAAAGGACTGACGAGCAGTACTTC.

J is TRBJ2-7 and V is TRBV5-1; 10 positions agree with TRBD2. J gave up 2 bases and V 8 bases, and 4 bases lay outside the gene matches. Germline loops: CDR1 SGHRS, CDR2 YFSETQ. The CDR3 has 13 residues. CDR3 DNA sequence: TGCGCCAGTGGGACTAGCGAGGCCTACGAGCAGTACTTC. It specifies CASGTSEAYEQYF.

The CDR3 region has the DNA TGTGCCAGCAGCGCGTCACGACTAGCGGGAGGTATAAACAATGAGCAGTTCTTC. Translated, it gives CASSASRLAGGINNEQFF. The J gene is TRBJ2-1, the V gene TRBV2, with 13 bases fitting TRBD2. V lost 6 bases to trimming and J lost 5 bases; unmatched junction nucleotides: 13. Germline V gene sequence: CDR1 SNHLY, CDR2 FYNNEI. The CDR3 totals 18 residues.

The rearrangement links TRBV4-3 to TRBJ1-5, with 8 bases identical to TRBD1. This CDR3 region has 14 residues. Germline loops: CDR1 LGHNA, CDR2 YSLEER. The J segment lost 6 bases and the V segment lost 0 bases, leaving 1 base of the junction unmatched. CDR3 nucleotide sequence: TGCGCCAGCAGCCAAGACAGGGGGCGTCAGCCCCAGCATTTT. Translated, it gives CASSQDRGRQPQHF.

J is TRBJ2-1 and V is TRBV7-8; 9 nucleotides match TRBD2. V lost 5 bases and J lost 4; bases outside the gene matches: 9. This CDR3 has 16 amino acids. Looked up from germline, CDR1 is SGHVS and CDR2 is FQNEAQ. The CDR3 region has the DNA TGTGCCAGCAGCGAAAGACTAGCGGAGCTTTACAATGAGCAGTTCTTC. This codes for CASSERLAELYNEQFF.

This rearrangement joins TRBV7-9 to TRBJ1-4; D remains unclear. Per germline, CDR1 SEHNR and CDR2 FQNEAQ (reference sequence). The germline V and J ends were trimmed by 0 bases and 7 bases, with 15 bases remaining between them. This CDR3 contains 16 residues. The CDR3 here is CASSLAEELLREKLFF. CDR3 nucleotides: TGTGCCAGCAGCTTAGCGGAGGAGCTCTTACGTGAAAAACTGTTTTTT. Filled out from reference TRBV7-9 and TRBJ1-4, the complete variable domain reads DTGVSQNPRHKITKRGQNVTFRCDPISEHNRLYWYRQTLGQGPEFLTYFQNEAQLEKSRLLSDRFSAERPKGSFSTLEIQRTEQGDSAMYLCASSLAEELLREKLFFGSGTQLSVL.